This entry concerns a single TCR beta chain. Its antigen remains unknown. The junction differs from germline at one of its ends, possibly a read error. The sample comes from a study of long-term antiretroviral therapy in people with HIV. Running of the v3.0 immunoSEQ assay took place at survey level. Here immunoSEQ multiplex PCR was the method, and the copy in TCRdb shows in-frame clones only, minus some. The table has approximately 34,000 clones, roughly 80% seen once. Study-wide points: ART preceded a rise in diversity that nonetheless stayed lower than in transplant donor controls.

The V gene's germline CDR1 is SSHAT and CDR2 FNYEAQ (reference sequence). The CDR3 is made up of 15 amino acids. This TCR was recovered from a man aged 18 to 30 with HIV. The V gene is TRBV7-7, the J gene TRBJ2-1; the match to TRBD1 covers 10 bases. The sequencing here drew on unsorted PBMCs, taken 1 year after starting antiretroviral therapy. CDR3 in amino acids: CASSLTTGGPFEQFF. CDR3 nucleotides: TGTGCTAGCAGCCTTACGACAGGGGGCCCCTTCGAGCAGTTCTTC.